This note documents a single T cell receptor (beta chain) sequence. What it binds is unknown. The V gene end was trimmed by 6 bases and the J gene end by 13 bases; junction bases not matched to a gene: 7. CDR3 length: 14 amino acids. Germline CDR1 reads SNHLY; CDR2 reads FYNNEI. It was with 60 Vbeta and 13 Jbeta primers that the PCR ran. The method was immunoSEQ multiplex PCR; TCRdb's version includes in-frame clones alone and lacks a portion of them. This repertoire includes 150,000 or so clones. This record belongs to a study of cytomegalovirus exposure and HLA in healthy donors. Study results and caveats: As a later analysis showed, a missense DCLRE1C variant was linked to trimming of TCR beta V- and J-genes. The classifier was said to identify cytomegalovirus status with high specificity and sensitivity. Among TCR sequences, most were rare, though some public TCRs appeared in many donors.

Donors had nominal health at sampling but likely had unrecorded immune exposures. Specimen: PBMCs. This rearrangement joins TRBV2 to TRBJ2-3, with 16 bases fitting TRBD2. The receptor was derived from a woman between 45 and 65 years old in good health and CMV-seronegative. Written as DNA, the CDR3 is TGTGCCAGCAGAGCCGGGACTAGCGGGGGGGCCAAGTATTTT. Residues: CASRAGTSGGAKYF. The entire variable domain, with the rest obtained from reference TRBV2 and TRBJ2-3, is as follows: EPEVTQTPSHQVTQMGQEVILRCVPISNHLYFYWYRQILGQKVEFLVSFYNNEISEKSEIFDDQFSVERPDGSNFTLKIRSTKLEDSAMYFCASRAGTSGGAKYFGPGTRLTVL.